The 8 T cell receptor beta chains listed next were all sequenced from one sample in a study of cytomegalovirus exposure and HLA in healthy donors. PCR employed 60 Vbeta and 13 Jbeta primers. TCRdb keeps only in-frame clones here, not all; method: immunoSEQ multiplex PCR. The data hold about 190,000 clones, with 65% to 75% observed a single time. The sample was PBMCs. All receptors derive from a man aged 25 to 40 in good health and CMV-seropositive.

The chain combines TRBV5-5 with TRBJ1-5; TRBD1 matches 11 bases. The CDR3 runs 14 residues. Losses at the gene ends were 3 bases for V and 5 bases for J; bases not matched to a gene: 1. Germline CDR1 and CDR2: SGHKS and YYEKEE (reference sequence). The CDR3 region has the DNA TGTGCCAGCAGCTGGACAGGGGGCGATCAGCCCCAGCATTTT. Protein: CASSWTGGDQPQHF.

The CDR3 DNA sequence: TGTGCCAGCAGTTTAGGCAGGACAGATGGCTACACCTTC. It encodes CASSLGRTDGYTF. The J gene is TRBJ1-2, the V gene TRBV27, with D perhaps TRBD1 (6 bases). The CDR3 extends over 13 amino acids. The germline gives CDR1 MNHEY, CDR2 SMNVEV (reference sequence). V was pared by 2 bases and J by 6 bases, with 10 bases between.

On this clone: The same CDR3 also results from other DNA sequences found in this sample. The chain couples TRBV5-1 to TRBJ1-5; D gene ambiguous. Deletions cut 4 bases from V and 4 bases from J, with 9 bases between. Germline loops: CDR1 SGHRS, CDR2 YFSETQ. The CDR3 contains 13 residues. CDR3 protein: CASSPEGNQPQHF. In nucleotides, the CDR3 is TGCGCCAGCAGCCCAGAGGGTAATCAGCCCCAGCATTTT.

With respect to this clone: The junction does not match germline at one end; this may be a read error. This chain uses TRBV7-9 with TRBJ2-5; weak D call: TRBD2 (5 bases). The CDR3 loop spans 14 amino acids. The germline CDR1 and CDR2 sequences are SEHNR and FQNEAQ (reference sequence). The CDR3 bases are TGTTCCAGCAGCTCGGACTCTTTGGGAGAGACCCAGTACTTC. It is translated as CSSSSDSLGETQYF. Drawing the rest from reference TRBV7-9 and TRBJ2-5, the complete variable domain is DTGVSQNPRHKITKRGQNVTFRCDPISEHNRLYWYRQTLGQGPEFLTYFQNEAQLEKSRLLSDRFSAERPKGSFSTLEIQRTEQGDSAMYLCSSSSDSLGETQYFGPGTRLLVL.

The chain couples TRBV9 to TRBJ2-3; 7 positions match TRBD2. Germline assignment: CDR1 SGDLS and CDR2 YYNGEE. V shed 1 base and J 1 base; nucleotides not matched to a gene: 6. The CDR3 extends over 16 amino acids. The CDR3: CASSVRGGPGTDTQYF. DNA of the CDR3: TGTGCCAGCAGCGTAAGGGGAGGGCCTGGCACAGATACGCAGTATTTT.

The V gene is TRBV5-6, the J gene TRBJ2-5; D not certain. Near its end, the DNA agrees better with TRBJ2-7, so the J call may be wrong. CDR3 length: 15 residues. The germline CDR1 and CDR2 sequences are SGHDT and YYEEEE. The CDR3 nucleotides are TGTGCCAGCAGCTTGGCCCTACGGCGGCCCTACGAGCAGTACTTC. Amino acid sequence: CASSLALRRPYEQYF.

The V and J genes are TRBV25-1 and TRBJ2-5; D may be TRBD1 (6 bases). The CDR3 has 14 residues. Germline loops: CDR1 MGHDK, CDR2 SYGVNS. Trimming removed 4 bases at V and 5 bases at J, with 14 bases between. The CDR3 sequence is CASSVRGRGETQYF. The CDR3 DNA follows: TGTGCCAGCAGTGTTAGGGGTAGGGGGGAGACCCAGTACTTC.

CDR3 DNA sequence: TGTGCCAGCAGCGTAGCTAGCGGGGGTCCCTCGGAGGAGCAGTACTTC. This gives the protein CASSVASGGPSEEQYF. This rearrangement joins TRBV9 to TRBJ2-7, with 10 bases aligning to TRBD2. This CDR3 region has 16 residues. Germline V gene lookup returns CDR1 SGDLS and CDR2 YYNGEE. The V gene end was trimmed by 0 bases and the J gene end by 7 bases; junction bases not matched to a gene: 10.